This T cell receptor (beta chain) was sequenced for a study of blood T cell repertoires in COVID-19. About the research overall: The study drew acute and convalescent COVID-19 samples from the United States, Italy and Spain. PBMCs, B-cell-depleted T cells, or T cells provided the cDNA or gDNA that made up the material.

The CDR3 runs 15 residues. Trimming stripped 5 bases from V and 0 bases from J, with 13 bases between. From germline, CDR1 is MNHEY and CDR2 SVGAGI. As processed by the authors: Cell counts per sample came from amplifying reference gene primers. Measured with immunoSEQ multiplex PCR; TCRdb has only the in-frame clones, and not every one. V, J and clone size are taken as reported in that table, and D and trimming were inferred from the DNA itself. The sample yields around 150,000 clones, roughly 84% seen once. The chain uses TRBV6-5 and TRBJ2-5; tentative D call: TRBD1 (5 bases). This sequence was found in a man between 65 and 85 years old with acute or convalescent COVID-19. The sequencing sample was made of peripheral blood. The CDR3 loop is CASSTFQGYQETQYF. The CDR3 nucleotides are TGTGCCAGCAGTACGTTCCAGGGTTACCAAGAGACCCAGTACTTC.